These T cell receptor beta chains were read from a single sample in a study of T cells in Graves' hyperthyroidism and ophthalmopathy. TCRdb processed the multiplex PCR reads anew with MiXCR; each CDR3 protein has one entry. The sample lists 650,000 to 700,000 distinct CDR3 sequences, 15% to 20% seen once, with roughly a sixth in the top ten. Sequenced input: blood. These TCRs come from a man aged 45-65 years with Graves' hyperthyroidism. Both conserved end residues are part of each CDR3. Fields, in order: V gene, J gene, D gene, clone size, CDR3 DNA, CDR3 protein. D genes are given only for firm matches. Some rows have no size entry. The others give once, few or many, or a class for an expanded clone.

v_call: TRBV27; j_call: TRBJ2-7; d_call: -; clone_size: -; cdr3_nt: TGTGCCAGCAGTTCAGGTAGCGGACCCTACGAGCAGTACTTC; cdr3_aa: CASSSGSGPYEQYF
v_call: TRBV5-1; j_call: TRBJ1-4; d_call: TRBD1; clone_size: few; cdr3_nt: TGCGCCAGCAGCGGCAGGGGGTATGATGAAAAACTGTTTTTT; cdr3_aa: CASSGRGYDEKLFF
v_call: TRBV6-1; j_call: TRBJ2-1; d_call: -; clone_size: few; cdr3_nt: TGTGCCAGCACCACCGGGGAATCTTACAATGAGCAGTTCTTC; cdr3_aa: CASTTGESYNEQFF
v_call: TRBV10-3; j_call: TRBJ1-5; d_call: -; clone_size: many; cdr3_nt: TGTGCCATCAGTGAAGGGGGACGATCCGATCAGCCCCAGCATTTT; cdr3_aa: CAISEGGRSDQPQHF
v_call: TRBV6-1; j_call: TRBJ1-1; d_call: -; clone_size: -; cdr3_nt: TGTGCCAGCAGTGAATCTGTCTCTGAAGCTTTCTTT; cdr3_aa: CASSESVSEAFF
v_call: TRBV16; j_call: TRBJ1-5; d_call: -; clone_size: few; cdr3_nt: TGTGCCTGCTGGACGGGGGAGGGCAATCAGCCCCAGCATTTT; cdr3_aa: CACWTGEGNQPQHF
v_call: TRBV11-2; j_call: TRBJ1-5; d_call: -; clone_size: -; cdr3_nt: TGTGCCAGCAGCTTAGGGCACGAGTATAGCAATCAGCCCCAGCATTTT; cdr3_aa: CASSLGHEYSNQPQHF
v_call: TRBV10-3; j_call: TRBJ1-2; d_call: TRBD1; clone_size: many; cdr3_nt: TGTGCCATCAGTGCGGGACAGAGCTTCTATGGCTACACCTTC; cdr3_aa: CAISAGQSFYGYTF
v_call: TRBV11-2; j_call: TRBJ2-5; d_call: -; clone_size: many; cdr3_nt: TGTGCCAGCAGCCCAGGGTTCGGGGGAGTCAGGACCCAGTACTTC; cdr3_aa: CASSPGFGGVRTQYF
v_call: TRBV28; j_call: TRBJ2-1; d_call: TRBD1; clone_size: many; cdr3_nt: TGTGCCAGCAGTTCACCGGGACAGGGCAACAATGAGCAGTTCTTC; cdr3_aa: CASSSPGQGNNEQFF
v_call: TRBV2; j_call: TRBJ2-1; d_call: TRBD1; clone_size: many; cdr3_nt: TGTGCCAGCAGTACAGGGACAGGGATTGAGCAGTTCTTC; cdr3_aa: CASSTGTGIEQFF
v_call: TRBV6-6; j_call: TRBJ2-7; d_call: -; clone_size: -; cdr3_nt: TGTGCCAGCAGTTACTCGCAGGGCTGGGGCTACGAGCAGTACTTC; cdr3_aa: CASSYSQGWGYEQYF
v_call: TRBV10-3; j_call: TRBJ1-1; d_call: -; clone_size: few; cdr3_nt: TGTGCCATCATTAAACAGGGAGGGACTGAAGCTTTCTTT; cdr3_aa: CAIIKQGGTEAFF
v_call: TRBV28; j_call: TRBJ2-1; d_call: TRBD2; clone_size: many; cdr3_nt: TGTGCCAGCAGTCCGGAAGAAATGACTAGCGGGAGGATTGATGAGCAGTTCTTC; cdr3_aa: CASSPEEMTSGRIDEQFF
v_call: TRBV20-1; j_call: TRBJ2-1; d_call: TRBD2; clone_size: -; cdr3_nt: TGCAGTGCTACAGTACTAGCGGGACACAATGAGCAGTTCTTC; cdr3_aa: CSATVLAGHNEQFF
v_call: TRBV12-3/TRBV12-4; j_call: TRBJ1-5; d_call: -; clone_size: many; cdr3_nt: TGTGCCAGCGGGTGGGGGGTTTTTCAGCCCCAGCATTTT; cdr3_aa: CASGWGVFQPQHF
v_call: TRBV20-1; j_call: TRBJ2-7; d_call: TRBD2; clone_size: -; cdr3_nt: TGCAGTGCTAGAGATGTTCTAGCGGGTTCAATCTACGAGCAGTACTTC; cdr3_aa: CSARDVLAGSIYEQYF
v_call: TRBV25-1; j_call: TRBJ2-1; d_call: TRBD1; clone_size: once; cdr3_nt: TGTGCCAGCAGTGAATCTGATACAGGGGAGTTTGAGCAGTTCTTC; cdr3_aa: CASSESDTGEFEQFF
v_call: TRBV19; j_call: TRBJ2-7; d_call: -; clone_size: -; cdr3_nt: TGTGCCAGTAGTATAGGAGGACGTGAAGGCGACGAGCAGTACTTC; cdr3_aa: CASSIGGREGDEQYF
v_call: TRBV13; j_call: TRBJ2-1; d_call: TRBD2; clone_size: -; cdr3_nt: TGTGCCAGCAGCGAATTACCGGGACTAGGGATGGAGCAGTTCTTC; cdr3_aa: CASSELPGLGMEQFF
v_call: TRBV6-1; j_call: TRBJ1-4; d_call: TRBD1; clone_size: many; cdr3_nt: TGTGCCAGCAGTGGGAAGGGACAGGGTGGTGAAAAACTGTTTTTT; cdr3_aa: CASSGKGQGGEKLFF
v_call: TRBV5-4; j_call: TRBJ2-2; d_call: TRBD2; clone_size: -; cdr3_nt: TGTGCCAGCAGCGTGGGACTAGCGGGAGGTGGGGAGCTGTTTTTT; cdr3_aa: CASSVGLAGGGELFF
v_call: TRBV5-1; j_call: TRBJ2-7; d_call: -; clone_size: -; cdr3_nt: TGCGCCAGCACCCAGGCGGGTACCTACGAGCAGTACTTC; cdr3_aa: CASTQAGTYEQYF
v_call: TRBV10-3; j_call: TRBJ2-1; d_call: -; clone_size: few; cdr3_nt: TGTGCCATCAGTGAGCGGGAGCTTTACAATGAGCAGTTCTTC; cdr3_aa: CAISERELYNEQFF
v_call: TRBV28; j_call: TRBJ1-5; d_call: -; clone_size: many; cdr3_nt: TGTGCCAGCCATCGTCCGGGCGGGGGCAATCAGCCCCAGCATTTT; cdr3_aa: CASHRPGGGNQPQHF
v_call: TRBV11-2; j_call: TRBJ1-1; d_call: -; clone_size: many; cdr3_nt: TGTGCCAGCAGCTTCAGGGGCGGCACTGAAGCTTTCTTT; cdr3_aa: CASSFRGGTEAFF
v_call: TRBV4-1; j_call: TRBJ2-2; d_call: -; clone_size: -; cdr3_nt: TGCGCCAGCAGCCAAGAAGAGGGACGGAAGAACACCGGGGAGCTGTTTTTT; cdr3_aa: CASSQEEGRKNTGELFF
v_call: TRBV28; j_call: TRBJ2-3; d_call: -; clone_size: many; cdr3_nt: TGTGCCAGCAGTCCTCGGGGGAGGCCCACAGATACGCAGTATTTT; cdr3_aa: CASSPRGRPTDTQYF
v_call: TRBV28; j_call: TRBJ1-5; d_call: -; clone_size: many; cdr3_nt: TGTGCCAGCAGGAATTTTGGCAATCAGCCCCAGCATTTT; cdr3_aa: CASRNFGNQPQHF
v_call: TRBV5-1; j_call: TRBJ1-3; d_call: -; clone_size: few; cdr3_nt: TGCGCCAGCAGATCCGGGGGGCTCTCTGGAAACACCATATATTTT; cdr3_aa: CASRSGGLSGNTIYF
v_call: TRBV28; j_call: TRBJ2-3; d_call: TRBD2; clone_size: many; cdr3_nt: TGTGCCAGCAGTCGCAGACTAGCGGGAGCAGATACGCAGTATTTT; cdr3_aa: CASSRRLAGADTQYF
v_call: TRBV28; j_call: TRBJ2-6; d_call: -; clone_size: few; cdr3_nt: TGTGCCAGCAGTTTATTGGCCACCTGGGCCAACGTCCTGACTTTC; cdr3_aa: CASSLLATWANVLTF
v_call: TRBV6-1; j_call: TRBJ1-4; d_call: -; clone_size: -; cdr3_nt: TGTGCCAGCAGTGAACTTTCGGTAGGGGGGGACGAAAAACTGTTTTTT; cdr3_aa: CASSELSVGGDEKLFF
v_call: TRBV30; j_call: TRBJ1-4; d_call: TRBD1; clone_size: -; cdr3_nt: TGTGCCTGGACTTACCTCAGGGGGCTCGATGAAAAACTGTTTTTT; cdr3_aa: CAWTYLRGLDEKLFF
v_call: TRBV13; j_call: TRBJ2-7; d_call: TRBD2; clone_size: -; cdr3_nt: TGTGCCAGCAGCTCCCAGACTAGCGGGAGATACGAGCAGTACTTC; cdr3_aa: CASSSQTSGRYEQYF
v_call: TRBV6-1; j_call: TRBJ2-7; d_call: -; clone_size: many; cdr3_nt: TGTGCCATTAGGGCGACGAGCTCCTACGAGCAGTACTTC; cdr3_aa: CAIRATSSYEQYF
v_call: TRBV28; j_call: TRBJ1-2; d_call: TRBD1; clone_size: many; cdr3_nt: TGTGCCAGCGGGGACAGGGGAGCCTTCTATGGCTACACCTTC; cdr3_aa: CASGDRGAFYGYTF
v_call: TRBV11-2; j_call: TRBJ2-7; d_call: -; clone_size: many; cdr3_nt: TGTGCCAGCAGCCCGGGGCCGACATACGAGCAGTACTTC; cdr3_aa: CASSPGPTYEQYF
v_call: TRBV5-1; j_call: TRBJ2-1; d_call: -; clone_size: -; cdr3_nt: TGCGCCAGCAAGGTGGGCCTTTCCTACAATGAGCAGTTCTTC; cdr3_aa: CASKVGLSYNEQFF
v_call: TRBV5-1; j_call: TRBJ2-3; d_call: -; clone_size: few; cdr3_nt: TGCGCCAGCAGCTTGGCCCATCTAGCGTGGAGGGGAACAGATACGCAGTATTTT; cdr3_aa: CASSLAHLAWRGTDTQYF
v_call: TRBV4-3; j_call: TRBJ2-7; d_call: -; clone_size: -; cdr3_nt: TGCGCCAGCAGCCAAGTCTCGGGGGCCCCTGGTTCCTACGAGCAGTACTTC; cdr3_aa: CASSQVSGAPGSYEQYF
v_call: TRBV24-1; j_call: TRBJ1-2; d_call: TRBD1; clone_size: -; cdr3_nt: TGTGCCACCAGTGATTCGAAAGAGGGGGCGAACTATGGCTACACCTTC; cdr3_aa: CATSDSKEGANYGYTF
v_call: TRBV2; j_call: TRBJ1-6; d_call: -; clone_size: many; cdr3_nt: TGTGCCAGCAGTGAAATCGGAGGGATTCGCAATTCACCCCTCCACTTT; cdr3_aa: CASSEIGGIRNSPLHF
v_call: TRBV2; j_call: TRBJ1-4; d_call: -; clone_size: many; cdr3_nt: TGTGCCAGCAGTGAACGGACTTCAACTAATGAAAAACTGTTTTTT; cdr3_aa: CASSERTSTNEKLFF
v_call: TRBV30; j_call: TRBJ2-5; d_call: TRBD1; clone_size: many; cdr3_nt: TGTGCCTGGACCGGGACAGGGGTACTTCAAGAGACCCAGTACTTC; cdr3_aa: CAWTGTGVLQETQYF
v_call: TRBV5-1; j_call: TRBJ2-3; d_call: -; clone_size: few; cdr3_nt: TGCGCCAGCAGCCAGTCAATCCTGATCGACACAGATACGCAGTATTTT; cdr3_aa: CASSQSILIDTDTQYF
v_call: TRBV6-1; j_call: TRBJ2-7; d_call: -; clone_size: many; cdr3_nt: TGTGCCAGCAGGGGGTCGGGACGGAACTCCTACGAGCAGTACTTC; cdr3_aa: CASRGSGRNSYEQYF
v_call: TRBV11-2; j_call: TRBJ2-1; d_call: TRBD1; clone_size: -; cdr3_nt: TGTGCCAGCAGCTTAGATCGACAGGGGCCTAACAATGAGCAGTTCTTC; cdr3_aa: CASSLDRQGPNNEQFF
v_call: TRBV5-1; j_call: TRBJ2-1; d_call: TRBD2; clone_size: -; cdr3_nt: TGCGCCAGCAGCCTAAGCGGGAGGGCCAGTTCCTACAATGAGCAGTTCTTC; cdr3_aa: CASSLSGRASSYNEQFF
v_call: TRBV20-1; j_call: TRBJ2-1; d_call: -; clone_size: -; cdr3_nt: TGCAGTGCTAGAGTGGGTCTAGCGAACTACAATGAGCAGTTCTTC; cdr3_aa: CSARVGLANYNEQFF
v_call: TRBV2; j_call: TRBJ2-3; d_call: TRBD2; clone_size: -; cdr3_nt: TGTGCCAGCAGTGCACCGACTAGCGGGGCCCGCACAGATACGCAGTATTTT; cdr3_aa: CASSAPTSGARTDTQYF
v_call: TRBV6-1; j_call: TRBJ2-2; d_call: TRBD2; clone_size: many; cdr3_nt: TGTGCCAGCAGTTATTCTAGCGGGAGAACCGGGGAGCTGTTTTTT; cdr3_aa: CASSYSSGRTGELFF
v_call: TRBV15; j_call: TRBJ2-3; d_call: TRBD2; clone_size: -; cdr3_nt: TGTGCCACCAGTCAGTCGGGACTAGCGATCACAGATACGCAGTATTTT; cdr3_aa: CATSQSGLAITDTQYF
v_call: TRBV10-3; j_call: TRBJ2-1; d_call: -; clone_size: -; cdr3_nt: TGTGCCATCAATCTGGACAGGGAATCTAGCGGACTCTCCTACAATGAGCAGTTCTTC; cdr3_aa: CAINLDRESSGLSYNEQFF
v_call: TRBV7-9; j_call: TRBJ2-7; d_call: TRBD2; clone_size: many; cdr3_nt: TGTGCCAGCAGCCCCCTCCGGGGGGGGTCCTACGAGCAGTACTTC; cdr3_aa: CASSPLRGGSYEQYF
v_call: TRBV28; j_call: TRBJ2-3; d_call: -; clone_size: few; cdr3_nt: TGTGCCAGCAGCCCTAGTCTGGGTACAGATACGCAGTATTTT; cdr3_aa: CASSPSLGTDTQYF
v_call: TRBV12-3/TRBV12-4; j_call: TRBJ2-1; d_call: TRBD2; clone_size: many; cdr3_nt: TGTGCCAGCAGTTTGGGGAGGGGCTCCTACAATGAGCAGTTCTTC; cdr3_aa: CASSLGRGSYNEQFF
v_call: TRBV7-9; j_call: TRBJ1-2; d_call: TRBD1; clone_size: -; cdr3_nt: TGTGCCAGCACCCCGGGACAGGGGGCTGGTGGCTACACCTTC; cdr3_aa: CASTPGQGAGGYTF
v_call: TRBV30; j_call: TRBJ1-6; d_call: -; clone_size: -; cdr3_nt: TGTGCCTGGAGGTTTCAGGGCGCGGGGGTCGGATCACCCCTCCACTTT; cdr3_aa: CAWRFQGAGVGSPLHF
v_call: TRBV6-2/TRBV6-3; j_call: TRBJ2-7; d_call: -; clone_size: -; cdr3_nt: TGTGCCAGCTCCTCCCACGGGCTTCCGGGAGTAAACGAGCAGTACTTC; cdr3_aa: CASSSHGLPGVNEQYF